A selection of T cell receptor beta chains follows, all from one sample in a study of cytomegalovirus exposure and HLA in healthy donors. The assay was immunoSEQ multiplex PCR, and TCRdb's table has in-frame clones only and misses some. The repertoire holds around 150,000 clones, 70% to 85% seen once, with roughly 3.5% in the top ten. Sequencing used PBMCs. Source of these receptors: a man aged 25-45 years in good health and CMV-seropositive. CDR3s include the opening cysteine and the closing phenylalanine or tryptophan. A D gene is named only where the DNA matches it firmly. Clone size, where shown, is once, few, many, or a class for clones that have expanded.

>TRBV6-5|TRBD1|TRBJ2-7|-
CASSRDSYEQYF
TGTGCCAGCAGCCGGGACAGTTACGAGCAGTACTTC
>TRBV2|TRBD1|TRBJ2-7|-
CASRKGPPGTGRDEQYF
TGTGCCAGCAGAAAAGGGCCCCCCGGGACAGGGAGGGACGAGCAGTACTTC
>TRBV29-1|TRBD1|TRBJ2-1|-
CSVRRDRVYNEQFF
TGCAGCGTCCGACGGGACAGGGTCTACAATGAGCAGTTCTTC
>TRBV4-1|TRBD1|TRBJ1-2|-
CASSQELQGFYGYTF
TGCGCCAGCAGCCAAGAACTACAGGGGTTCTATGGCTACACCTTC
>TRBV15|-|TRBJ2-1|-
CATSRERGDSLYNEQFF
TGTGCCACCAGCAGAGAGAGGGGGGACAGCCTTTACAATGAGCAGTTCTTC
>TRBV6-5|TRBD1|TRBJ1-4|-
CASSSLQGENEKLFF
TGTGCCAGCAGTTCTCTTCAGGGGGAAAATGAAAAACTGTTTTTT
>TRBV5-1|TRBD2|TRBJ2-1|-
CASSLAAGGRNEQFF
TGCGCCAGCAGCTTGGCAGCGGGGGGGCGGAATGAGCAGTTCTTC
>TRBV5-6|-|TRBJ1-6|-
CASSGRGYNSPLHF
TGTGCCAGCTCGGGGAGGGGATATAATTCACCCCTCCACTTT
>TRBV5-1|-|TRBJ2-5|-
CASSLAGFETQYF
TGCGCCAGCAGCTTGGCAGGGTTCGAGACCCAGTACTTC
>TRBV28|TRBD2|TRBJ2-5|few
CASSATSAETQYF
TGTGCCAGCAGTGCGACTAGCGCGGAGACCCAGTACTTC
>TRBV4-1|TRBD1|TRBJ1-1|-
CASSHSKGQGAWNTEAFF
TGCGCCAGCAGCCACTCTAAAGGACAGGGGGCATGGAACACTGAAGCTTTCTTT
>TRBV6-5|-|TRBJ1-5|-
CASSYSRDSNQPQHF
TGTGCCAGCAGTTACTCGCGGGACAGCAATCAGCCCCAGCATTTT
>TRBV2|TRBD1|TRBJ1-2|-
CASSRTGEFVGYTF
TGTGCCAGCAGTCGGACAGGGGAGTTTGTTGGCTACACCTTC
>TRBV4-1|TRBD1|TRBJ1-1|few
CASSQDQGGQGTEAFF
TGCGCCAGCAGCCAAGATCAGGGGGGACAAGGGACTGAAGCTTTCTTT
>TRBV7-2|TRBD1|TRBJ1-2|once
CASSLRTGDYGYTF
TGTGCCAGCAGCTTAAGGACAGGCGACTATGGCTACACCTTC
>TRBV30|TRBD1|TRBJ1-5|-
CAWSGTGNQPQHF
TGTGCCTGGAGCGGGACAGGCAATCAGCCCCAGCATTTT
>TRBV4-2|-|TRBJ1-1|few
CASSQSGMNTEAFF
TGTGCCAGCAGCCAATCGGGTATGAACACTGAAGCTTTCTTT
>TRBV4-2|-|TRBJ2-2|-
CASSAEPPLNTGELFF
TGTGCCAGCAGCGCCGAACCCCCACTGAACACCGGGGAGCTGTTTTTT
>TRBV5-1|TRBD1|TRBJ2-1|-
CASSWGTDYNEQFF
TGCGCCAGCAGCTGGGGGACAGACTACAATGAGCAGTTCTTC
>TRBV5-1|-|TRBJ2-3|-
CASSHGEDSTDTQYF
TGCGCCAGCAGCCACGGGGAGGACAGCACAGATACGCAGTATTTT
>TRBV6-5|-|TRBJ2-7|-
CASGVRGLEQYF
TGTGCCAGCGGGGTCCGGGGTCTCGAGCAGTACTTC
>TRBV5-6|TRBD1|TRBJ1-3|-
CASRDRSSGNTIYF
TGTGCCAGCAGGGACAGGTCGTCTGGAAACACCATATATTTT
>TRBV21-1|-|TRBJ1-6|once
CANGGQAGGNSPLHF
TGTGCCAACGGAGGACAGGCTGGGGGTAATTCACCCCTCCACTTT
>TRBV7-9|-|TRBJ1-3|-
CASSLRTGNTIYF
TGTGCCAGCAGCTTAAGGACAGGAAACACCATATATTTT
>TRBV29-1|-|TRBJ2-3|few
CSATRSADTQYF
TGCAGCGCCACCCGCAGCGCAGATACGCAGTATTTT
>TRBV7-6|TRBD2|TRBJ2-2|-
CASSLAGLAGGRGGARELFF
TGTGCCAGCAGCTTAGCGGGGCTAGCGGGGGGACGGGGCGGAGCCCGGGAGCTGTTTTTT
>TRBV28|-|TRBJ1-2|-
CASSFRQAYYGYTF
TGTGCCAGCAGTTTCCGTCAGGCGTACTATGGCTACACCTTC
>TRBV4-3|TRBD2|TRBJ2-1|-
CASSQIAGRYNEQFF
TGCGCCAGCAGCCAGATAGCGGGGAGATACAATGAGCAGTTCTTC
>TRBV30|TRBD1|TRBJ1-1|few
CAWSLGQGQAFF
TGTGCCTGGAGTCTCGGACAGGGACAAGCTTTCTTT
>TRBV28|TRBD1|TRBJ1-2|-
CASSLSAGGQGYTF
TGTGCCAGCAGTTTATCAGCAGGGGGACAAGGCTACACCTTC
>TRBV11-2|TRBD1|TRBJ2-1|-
CASDTGQGTYNEQFF
TGTGCCTCCGATACAGGACAGGGGACCTACAATGAGCAGTTCTTC
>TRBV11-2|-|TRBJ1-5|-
CASSSRGGVNQPQRF
TGTGCCAGCAGCTCGAGGGGGGGGGTTAATCAGCCCCAGCGTTTT
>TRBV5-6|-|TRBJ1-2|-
CASSLAPGDYYGYTF
TGTGCCAGCAGCTTGGCCCCAGGGGATTACTATGGCTACACCTTC
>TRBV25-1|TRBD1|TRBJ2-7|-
CASSTRDRAYEQYF
TGTGCCAGCAGTACTAGGGACAGGGCCTACGAGCAGTACTTC
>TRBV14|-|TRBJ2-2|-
CASSQDVSGELFF
TGTGCCAGCAGCCAAGATGTTAGCGGGGAGCTGTTTTTT
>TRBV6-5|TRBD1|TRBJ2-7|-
CASTGGQGASYEQYF
TGTGCCAGCACAGGGGGACAGGGGGCTTCCTACGAGCAGTACTTC
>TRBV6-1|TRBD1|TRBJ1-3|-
CASSVRDSSGNTIYF
TGTGCCAGCAGTGTGCGGGACAGCTCTGGAAACACCATATATTTT
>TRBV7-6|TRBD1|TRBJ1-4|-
CASSNRDSSKEKLFF
TGTGCCAGCAGTAATAGGGACAGTTCAAAGGAAAAACTGTTTTTT
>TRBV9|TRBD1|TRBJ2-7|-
CASSARTGTNEQYF
TGTGCCAGCAGCGCCCGGACAGGGACCAACGAGCAGTACTTC
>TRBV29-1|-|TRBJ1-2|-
CSVAAGGQVLSGYTF
TGCAGCGTTGCGGCCGGGGGGCAGGTCTTGAGCGGCTACACCTTC
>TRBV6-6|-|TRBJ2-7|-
CASGRAYEQYF
TGTGCCAGCGGCAGGGCCTACGAGCAGTACTTC
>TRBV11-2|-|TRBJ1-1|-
CASSLGSGMNTEAFF
TGTGCCAGCAGCTTAGGCTCGGGTATGAACACTGAAGCTTTCTTT
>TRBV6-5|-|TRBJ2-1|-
CASTQGNEQFF
TGTGCCAGCACCCAGGGCAATGAGCAGTTCTTC
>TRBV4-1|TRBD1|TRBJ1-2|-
CASSQTWRDSPTF
TGCGCCAGCAGCCAGACTTGGCGGGACAGCCCGACCTTC
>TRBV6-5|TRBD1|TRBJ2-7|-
CASSRDRHEQYF
TGTGCCAGCAGTCGGGACAGACACGAGCAGTACTTC
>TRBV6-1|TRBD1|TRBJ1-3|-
CASIGTGNGNTIYF
TGTGCCAGCATTGGGACAGGGAATGGAAACACCATATATTTT
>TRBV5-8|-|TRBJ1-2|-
CASKKGRAGRAYYGYTF
TGTGCCAGCAAGAAAGGTCGGGCCGGCAGGGCCTATTACGGCTACACCTTC
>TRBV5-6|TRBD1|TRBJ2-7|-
CASSLAPGTVSYEQYF
TGTGCCAGCAGCTTGGCGCCCGGGACAGTCTCCTACGAGCAGTACTTC
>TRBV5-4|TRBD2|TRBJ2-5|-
CASRGSSGGNQETQYF
TGTGCCAGCAGAGGGTCTAGCGGGGGGAACCAAGAGACCCAGTACTTC
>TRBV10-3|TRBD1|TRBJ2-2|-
CAISDPNRGTGELFF
TGTGCCATCAGTGATCCGAACAGGGGCACCGGGGAGCTGTTTTTT
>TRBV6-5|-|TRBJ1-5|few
CASCDRGQPQHF
TGTGCCAGCTGTGACCGGGGTCAGCCCCAGCATTTT
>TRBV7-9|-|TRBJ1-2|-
CASSPPGYTF
TGTGCCAGCAGCCCTCCCGGCTACACCTTC
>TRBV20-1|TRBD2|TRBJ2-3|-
CSARLADTQYF
TGCAGTGCAAGACTAGCGGATACGCAGTATTTT
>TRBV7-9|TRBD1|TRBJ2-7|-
CASSLAGGAWEQYF
TGTGCCAGCAGCTTAGCAGGGGGCGCCTGGGAGCAGTACTTC